This TCR beta chain appears in the sequencing data of a study of blood T cell repertoires in COVID-19. Original processing methods: Amplification of reference gene primers was used by the study to estimate nucleated cell counts. The protocol was immunoSEQ multiplex PCR, while the TCRdb copy is restricted to in-frame clones and leaves out a portion. V and J calls and clone size come straight from that table; D and trimming were deduced from the DNA. The sample records 180,000 or so clones, approximately 82% being singletons. The CDR3 covers 16 residues. The germline V gene has CDR1 GTSNPN and CDR2 SVGIG (reference sequence). V trimming: 4 bases; J trimming: 4 bases; junction bases outside the gene matches: 9.

The rearrangement joins TRBV30 to TRBJ1-6; 8 nucleotides match TRBD1. This clonotype was sampled from a human donor with acute or convalescent COVID-19. The donor label of this sample is uncertain. Sequences were obtained from peripheral blood. CDR3 coding DNA: TGTGCCTGGACCTCAGGACAGGGCCGATATAATTCACCCCTCCACTTT. The encoded protein is CAWTSGQGRYNSPLHF.